This TCR beta chain comes out of a study of T cell changes during pregnancy in multiple sclerosis. Germline V gene sequence: CDR1 SGHTA, CDR2 FQGTGA. Trimming stripped 0 bases from V and 3 bases from J, with 6 bases between. The CDR3 spans 13 residues. Repertoires were generated with immunoSEQ multiplex PCR, while TCRdb's copy carries only in-frame clones and drops some. The data contain approximately 41,000 clones, 85% to 95% of them singletons. Source: CD8+ T cells from peripheral blood mononuclear cells, taken in the third trimester of pregnancy. The chain joins TRBV7-3 to TRBJ2-7; possibly TRBD1 for D (6 bases). This clonotype was obtained from a female donor with multiple sclerosis, enrolled in a pregnancy study. This CDR3 is CASSLTGGYEQYF. DNA for the CDR3: TGTGCCAGCAGCTTAACAGGGGGCTACGAGCAGTACTTC.